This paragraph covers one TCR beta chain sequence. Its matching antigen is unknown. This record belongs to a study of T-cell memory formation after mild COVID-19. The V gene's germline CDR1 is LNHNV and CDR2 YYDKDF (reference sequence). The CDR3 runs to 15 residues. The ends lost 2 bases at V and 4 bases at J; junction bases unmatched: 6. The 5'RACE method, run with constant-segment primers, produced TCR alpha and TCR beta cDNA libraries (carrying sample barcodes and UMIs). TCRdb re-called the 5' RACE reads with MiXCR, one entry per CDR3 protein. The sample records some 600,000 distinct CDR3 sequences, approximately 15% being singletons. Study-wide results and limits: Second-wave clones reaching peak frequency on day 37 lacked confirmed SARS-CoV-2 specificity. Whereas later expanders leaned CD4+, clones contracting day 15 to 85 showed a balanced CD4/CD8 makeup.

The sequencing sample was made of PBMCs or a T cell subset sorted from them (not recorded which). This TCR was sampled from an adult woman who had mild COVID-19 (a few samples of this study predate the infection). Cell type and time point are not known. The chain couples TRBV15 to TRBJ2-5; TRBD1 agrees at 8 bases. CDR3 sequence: CATSRFGQGGETQYF. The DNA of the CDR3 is TGTGCCACCAGCAGATTCGGACAGGGCGGAGAGACCCAGTACTTC.